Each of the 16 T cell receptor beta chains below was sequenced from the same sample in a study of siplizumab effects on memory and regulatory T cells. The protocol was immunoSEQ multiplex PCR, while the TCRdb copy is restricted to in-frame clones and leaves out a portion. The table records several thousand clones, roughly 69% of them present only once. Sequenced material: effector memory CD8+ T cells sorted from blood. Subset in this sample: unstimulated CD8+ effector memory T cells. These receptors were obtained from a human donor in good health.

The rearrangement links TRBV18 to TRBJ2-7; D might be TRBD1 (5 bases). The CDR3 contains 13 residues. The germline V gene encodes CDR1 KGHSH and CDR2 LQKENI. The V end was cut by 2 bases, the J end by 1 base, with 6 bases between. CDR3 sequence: CASSPGASYEQYF. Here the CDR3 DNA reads TGTGCCAGCTCACCAGGGGCATCCTACGAGCAGTACTTC.

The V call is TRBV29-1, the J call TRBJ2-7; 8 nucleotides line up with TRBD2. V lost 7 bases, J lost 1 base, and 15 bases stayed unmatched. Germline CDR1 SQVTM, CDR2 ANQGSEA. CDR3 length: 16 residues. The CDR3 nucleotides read TGCAGCGCACCGGCCAGGGGCGGGAGGAAATCCTACGAGCAGTACTTC. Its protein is CSAPARGGRKSYEQYF.

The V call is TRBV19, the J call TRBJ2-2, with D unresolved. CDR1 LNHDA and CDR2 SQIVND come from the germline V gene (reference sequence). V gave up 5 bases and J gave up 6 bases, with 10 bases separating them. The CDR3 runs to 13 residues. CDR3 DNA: TGTGCCAGTAGTCACGGCTTTCCCGGGGAGCTGTTTTTT. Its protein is CASSHGFPGELFF.

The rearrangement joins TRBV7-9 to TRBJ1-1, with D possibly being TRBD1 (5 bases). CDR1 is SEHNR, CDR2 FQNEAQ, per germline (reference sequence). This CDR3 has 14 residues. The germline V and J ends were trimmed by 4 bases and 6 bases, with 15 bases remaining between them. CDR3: CASSSPGTFPEAFF. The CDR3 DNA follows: TGTGCCAGCAGCTCACCCGGGACTTTCCCTGAAGCTTTCTTT. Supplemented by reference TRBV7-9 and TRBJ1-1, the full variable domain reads DTGVSQNPRHKITKRGQNVTFRCDPISEHNRLYWYRQTLGQGPEFLTYFQNEAQLEKSRLLSDRFSAERPKGSFSTLEIQRTEQGDSAMYLCASSSPGTFPEAFFGQGTRLTVV.

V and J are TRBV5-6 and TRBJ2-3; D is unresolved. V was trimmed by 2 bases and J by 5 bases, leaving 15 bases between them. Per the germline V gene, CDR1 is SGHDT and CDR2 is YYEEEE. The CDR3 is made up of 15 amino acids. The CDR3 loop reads CASSLDRKGIDTQYF. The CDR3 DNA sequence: TGTGCCAGCAGCTTAGATCGGAAGGGAATAGATACGCAGTATTTT.

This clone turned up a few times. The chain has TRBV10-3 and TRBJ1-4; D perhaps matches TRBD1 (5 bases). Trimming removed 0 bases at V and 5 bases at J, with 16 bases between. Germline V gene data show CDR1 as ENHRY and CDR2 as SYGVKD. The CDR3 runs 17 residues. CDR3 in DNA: TGTGCCATCAGTGAGTCGGGCGGGGGACGACTGAATGAAAAACTGTTTTTT. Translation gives CAISESGGGRLNEKLFF.

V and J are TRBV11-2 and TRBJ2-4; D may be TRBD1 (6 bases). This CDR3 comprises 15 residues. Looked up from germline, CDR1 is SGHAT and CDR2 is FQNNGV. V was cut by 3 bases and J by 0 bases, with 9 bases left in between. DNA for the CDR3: TGTGCCAGCAGCTTTACAGGGTTAGCCAAAAACATTCAGTACTTC. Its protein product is CASSFTGLAKNIQYF.

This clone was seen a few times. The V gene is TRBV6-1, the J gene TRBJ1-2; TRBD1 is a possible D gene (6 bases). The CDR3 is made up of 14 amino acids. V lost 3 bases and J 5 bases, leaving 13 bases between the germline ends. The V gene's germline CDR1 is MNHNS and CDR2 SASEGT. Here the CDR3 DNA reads TGTGCCAGCAGTGACAGGGGAGTATGGTATGGCTACACCTTC. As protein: CASSDRGVWYGYTF.

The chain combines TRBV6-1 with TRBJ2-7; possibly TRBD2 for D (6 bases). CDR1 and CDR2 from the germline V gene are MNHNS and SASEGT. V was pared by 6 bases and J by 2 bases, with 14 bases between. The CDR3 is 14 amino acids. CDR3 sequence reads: CASRDPGLAYEQYF. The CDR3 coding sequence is TGTGCCAGCAGAGACCCGGGACTGGCCTACGAGCAGTACTTC.

Written as DNA, the CDR3 is TGTGCCAGTAGCCTTGGACTAGCGTCCTACGAGCAGTACTTC. Amino acid sequence: CASSLGLASYEQYF. The gene calls are TRBV19 and TRBJ2-7, with 9 nucleotides matching TRBD2. The CDR3 loop spans 14 amino acids. After removal of 6 bases from V and 1 base from J, the junction contained 4 bases not matched to a gene. Germline CDR1 is LNHDA and CDR2 is SQIVND (reference sequence).

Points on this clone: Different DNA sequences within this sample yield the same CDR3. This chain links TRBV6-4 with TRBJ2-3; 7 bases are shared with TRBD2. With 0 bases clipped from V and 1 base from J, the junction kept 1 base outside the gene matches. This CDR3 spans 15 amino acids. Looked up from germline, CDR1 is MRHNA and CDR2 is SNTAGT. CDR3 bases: TGTGCCAGCAGTGACTCGAGCGGGGGCACAGATACGCAGTATTTT. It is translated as CASSDSSGGTDTQYF.

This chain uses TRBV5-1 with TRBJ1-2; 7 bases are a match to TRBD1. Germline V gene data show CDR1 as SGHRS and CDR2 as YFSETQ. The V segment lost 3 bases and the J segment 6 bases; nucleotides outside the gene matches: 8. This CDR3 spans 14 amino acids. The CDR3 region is CASSSRQGGDGYTF. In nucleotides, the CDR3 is TGCGCCAGCAGCTCCCGACAGGGAGGGGATGGCTACACCTTC.

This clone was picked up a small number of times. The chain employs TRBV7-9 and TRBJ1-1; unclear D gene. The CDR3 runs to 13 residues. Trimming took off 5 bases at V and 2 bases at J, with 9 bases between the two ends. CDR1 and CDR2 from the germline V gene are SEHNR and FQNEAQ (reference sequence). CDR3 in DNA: TGTGCCAGCAGCCACGAAAGCAACACTGAAGCTTTCTTT. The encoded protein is CASSHESNTEAFF.

CDR3 DNA sequence: TGTGCCAGCAGCCAAGATCGGGACGGACAAGAAGTGGGTGGCTACACCTTC. This translates into CASSQDRDGQEVGGYTF. The chain links TRBV4-2 to TRBJ1-2; D possibly corresponds to TRBD1 (5 bases). The V gene lost 0 bases and the J gene lost 7 bases, with 21 bases spanning the gap. In germline, CDR1 is LGHNA, CDR2 YNFKEQ. The CDR3 length is 17 residues.

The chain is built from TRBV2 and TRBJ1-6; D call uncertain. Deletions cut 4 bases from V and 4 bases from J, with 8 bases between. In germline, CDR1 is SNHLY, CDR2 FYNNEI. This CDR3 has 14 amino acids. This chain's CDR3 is CASSAMGYNSPLHF. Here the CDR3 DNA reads TGTGCCAGCAGTGCTATGGGTTATAATTCACCCCTCCACTTT.

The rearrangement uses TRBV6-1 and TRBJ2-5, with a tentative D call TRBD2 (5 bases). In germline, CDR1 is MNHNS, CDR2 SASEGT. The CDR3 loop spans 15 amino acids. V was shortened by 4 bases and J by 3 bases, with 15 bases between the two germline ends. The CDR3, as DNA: TGTGCCAGCAGTGTTGGCAGTCGGGGTGAAGAGACCCAGTACTTC. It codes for CASSVGSRGEETQYF.